This entry describes one T cell receptor beta chain. Its antigen is currently not known. The sample holds no much larger clone one base away, and base qualities are not on file. In total, more than 500 healthy bone marrow donors made up the cohort. At the time of sampling, every cohort member was nominally healthy, though immune exposures that went unrecorded were likely present. The donor was CMV seronegative and belonged to the group of 320 or so seronegative cohort members. Every donor gave a peripheral blood sample, and the peripheral blood mononuclear cells from that sample were used for TCR beta sequencing. Genomic DNA extraction from the blood cell samples was performed with the Qiagen DNeasy Blood Extraction Kit. This sample stems from a study of cytomegalovirus exposure and HLA in healthy donors (dated by TCRdb to 2015 to 2018). With regard to the full study: In an earlier analysis of about 560 of the donors, 276 Gb of sequence data and roughly 100 million unique TCR beta sequences from 150 million to 200 million T cells were reported. An early release that covered about 600 HLA-typed donors contained around 300 gigabases of sequencing data and tens of millions of unique TCR sequences. All discovery cohort repertoires had been generated using a single sequencing platform. Typing coverage varied by locus: roughly 620-640 donors for A, B, C, DRB1 and DQB1; roughly 510 for DQA1; approximately 610 for DPA1; approximately 490 for DPB1. HLA typing covered class I and class II loci at four-digit resolution. To decide whether each TCR beta V gene segment behaved as functional or pseudogenic, an earlier analysis of some 540 of the donors relied on high-throughput TCR beta sequencing. The study used immunosequencing to profile the T cell repertoires of approximately 650 subjects and linked those repertoires to cytomegalovirus serostatus. The later analysis used no new phenotypic data to find candidate immune exposures, relying instead on TCR beta sequences and their occurrence across donors. The study combined high-throughput TCR immunosequencing, statistical association of individual TCRs with disease status, and machine learning to predict cytomegalovirus infection status. Besides the first cohort of about 730 subjects, a separate validation cohort made up of 95 to 150 different subjects was used. Roughly five DR-DQ haplotypes were treated as single units for association and clustering because of strong linkage in the cohort. Among the roughly 430 genotyped donors, about 85% belonged to the genetic ancestry cluster associated with self-reported Caucasian donors. Donor age, sex, ethnicity and CMV serostatus were compiled together with the repertoire data. Among around 400 genotyped donors of the cohort, an average of around 240,000 unique TCR beta nucleotide sequences were sequenced per donor, about a sixth of them non-productive. A later analysis re-analyzed previously published TCR beta repertoires from roughly 600 donors and added high-resolution HLA genotyping to study TCR occurrence patterns. The study aimed to test whether cataloging public T cell receptors could reveal signatures of past pathogen exposure. A later genetic analysis took genome-wide SNP genotypes for about three fifths of the roughly 700 donors and used that subset as a discovery cohort. Overall study outcomes, separate from this receptor: In vitro tests confirmed that three of the cytomegalovirus-associated TCR beta chains recognize cytomegalovirus antigens. A later analysis found that TCR association rates varied across HLA loci, with DRB1 alleles showing the most associated TCRs and HLA-C alleles the fewest. CMV serostatus was the only immune exposure information available for the cohort. Because HLA typing was unavailable for some donors at each locus, only the typed subset was used in association tests. The cohort was sequenced for TCR beta chains only, and without alpha or paired-chain data the features that could be detected were limited. A further reported finding was that TCR beta sequences accurately predicted the HLA-A and HLA-B alleles for most subjects in the first cohort. Most TCR sequences were observed very rarely across donors, whereas some public TCRs were present in many individuals. According to the authors, the approach could potentially be generalized to other disease states and immunological phenotypes. According to a later analysis, parvovirus B19, influenza, CMV and Epstein-Barr virus appeared linked to several top co-occurrence clusters. Specific HLA alleles were associated with 18,000 or so TCR beta sequences at a false discovery rate of 0.05 in a later analysis. A cluster of highly shared sequence variants was judged likely to represent a technical artifact of the sequencing pipeline. Because counts were too low, roughly 18 rarely observed V segments, including chromosome 9 orphons, were left out of the earlier analysis of approximately 500 of the donors. Compared with equally common non-associated chains, HLA-associated TCR beta chains in a later analysis were more clonally expanded and had lower generation probabilities. In a later analysis, most CMV-associated TCR beta chains were found to appear HLA-restricted, with HLA associations seemingly driven largely by CMV exposure. V-gene and J-gene trimming of TCR beta chains was associated with a missense DCLRE1C variant in a later genetic analysis, and the association was replicated in an independent cohort. The presence/absence analyses assumed that sequencing depth was roughly uniform across donors, and that assumption may not be true. In a later genetic analysis, fewer N-insertions in productive TCRs were reported among donors in an Asian-associated ancestry cluster than the roughly 670-donor mean. Correlated functional status among segregating V segments might reflect linkage disequilibrium, but an unknown experimental factor could not be ruled out. In an earlier analysis of around 600 of the donors, most TCR beta V segments were observed in productive rearrangements about 90% or about 30% of the time, broadly matching IMGT annotations. In both the original and validation cohorts, the classifier was reported to diagnose cytomegalovirus status with high specificity and sensitivity. Strong co-occurrence of HLA alleles, especially DR and DQ, made assigning TCR associations to individual alleles difficult. The study listed 150 to 200 TCR beta chains as associated with cytomegalovirus.

The library was generated by the immunoSEQ multiplex PCR assay. A mixture of 60 forward primers for TCR Vbeta segments and 13 reverse primers for TCR Jbeta segments was used in the multiplex PCR. A multiplex PCR assay on genomic DNA amplified the CDR3 region of rearranged TCR beta genes. The amplified TCR beta libraries were sequenced on the Illumina HiSeq System as 87-base-pair reads. The authors processed their data as follows. A later analysis tallied some 79 million unique TCR beta chains across the 666 repertoires, and some 10 million of those chains were shared by two or more donors. A nearest-neighbor algorithm error-corrected the raw reads and collapsed the reads into unique sequences, merging closely related sequences to remove PCR and sequencing errors. To assign V, D and J gene segments, CDR3 sequences were aligned to IMGT reference sequences. For a sequence to be retained, a match of at least six nucleotides to both a V gene segment and a J gene segment was required. Rearrangements were called productive when the CDR3 lacked stop codons and stayed in frame with V and J; all others were non-productive. CDR3 was defined by IMGT convention, running from the second conserved V-encoded cysteine to the conserved J-encoded phenylalanine. The earlier analysis of 500 to 750 of the donors excluded any sequence lacking an unambiguous match to a single V gene segment. In an earlier analysis of approximately 590 of the donors, V segments were called functional above 56.7% productive rearrangements and were called segregating when the between-donor standard deviation exceeded 5%. To diagnose cytomegalovirus status from the catalog of TCR beta chain sequences, a statistical classification framework was built. In a later analysis, V and J genes were assigned by comparing TCR nucleotide sequences against IMGT/GENE-DB human TR gene sequences. Using the TCRdist pipeline, a later analysis assigned CDR3 sequences along with most-parsimonious VDJ recombination scenarios. In a later analysis, every TCR beta chain was defined by the combination of its CDR3 amino acid sequence and its V-gene family, and reads without a unique V-gene family were dropped. In a later analysis, 450 to 600 highly shared, low-generation-probability nucleotide sequences were removed to address suspected cross-contamination and a sequencing artifact. In a later analysis, a clonal expansion index for each public chain was calculated from normalized within-repertoire ranks of inferred template counts. In a later analysis, generation probabilities were computed using a VDJ recombination model fitted to out-of-frame rearrangements, and the results were checked against IGoR. In a later analysis, TCR-TCR, TCR-HLA and TCR-CMV co-occurrence was scored with hypergeometric tests, and a repertoire-size bias correction was applied to TCR pairs. A later analysis estimated false discovery rates by permuting HLA or CMV assignments 20 times. In a later analysis, co-occurring TCRs were grouped using DBSCAN, and TCRdist sequence similarity was added for clustering within HLA-allele-positive subsets. For co-occurrence clustering, repertoires with fewer than 30,000 or more than 120,000 public chains were excluded, along with five repertoires with anomalous nucleotide sharing. Imported from immuneACCESS, the table was reduced by TCRdb to in-frame sequences with V and J called. These copies leave out some clones; in studies compared against another copy, an unresolved V gene accounts for under half, and the cause of the remainder is not known. V, J and clone size were drawn from that table, and D and trimming were deduced from the DNA. For this sample the table gives 130,000 or so clones, of which more than 65% were detected only once. 1.8% of the sample lies in the top ten.

This receptor was identified in a man between 18 and 29 years old in good health and CMV-seronegative. Sequenced material: PBMCs.

The DNA is as follows: TGTGCCAGCAGCTTGGACGTTGACAGTAACTATGGCTACACCTTC. Protein translation: CASSLDVDSNYGYTF. This sequence uses TRBV5-4 and TRBJ1-2; TRBD1 might be the D gene, on 5 matching bases. Deletion took 0 bases off V and 1 base off J, with a span of 10 bases between the germline ends. The germline V gene (reference sequence) provides CDR1 SGHNT and CDR2 YYREEE. The CDR3 sequence holds 15 residues, the cysteine and phenylalanine included. The entry retains the CDR3 DNA only, 45 bases that are in frame from base 1.